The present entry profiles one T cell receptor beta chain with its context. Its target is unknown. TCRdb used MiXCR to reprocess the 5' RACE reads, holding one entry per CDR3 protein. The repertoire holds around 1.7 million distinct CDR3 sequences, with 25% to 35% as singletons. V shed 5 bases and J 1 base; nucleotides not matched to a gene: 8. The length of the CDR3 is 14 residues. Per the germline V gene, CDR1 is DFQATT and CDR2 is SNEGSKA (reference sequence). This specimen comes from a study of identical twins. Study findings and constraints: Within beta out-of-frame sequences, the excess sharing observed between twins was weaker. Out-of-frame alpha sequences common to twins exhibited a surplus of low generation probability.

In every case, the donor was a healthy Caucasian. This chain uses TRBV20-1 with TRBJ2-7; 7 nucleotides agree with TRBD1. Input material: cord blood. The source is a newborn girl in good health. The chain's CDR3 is CSAPRQGVSYEQYF. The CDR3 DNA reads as TGCAGTGCTCCCAGACAGGGAGTTTCCTACGAGCAGTACTTC.